This T cell receptor beta chain was sequenced for a study of beta chain features in type 1 diabetes. Findings and caveats of the study: The study found fewer insertions and more deletions at VDJ junctions in type 1 diabetes patients.

Expressed TCRB transcripts were sequenced because the entire RNA isolate underwent reverse transcription. Only in-frame clones appear in the TCRdb table, and some are missing; sequencing was by immunoSEQ multiplex PCR. The sample gives roughly 40,000 clones, around 48% of which show up once; around 0.78% is in the top ten. Heparinised blood was drawn once per donor, averaging roughly 120 mL. Sorting with CD45RO/CCR7/CD25/CD127/CD95/CD27 yielded naive, central memory, regulatory and stem-like memory CD4+ cells. This clone has just a few counts. The target antigen is unknown. The CDR3 runs to 18 residues. Germline trimming cut 1 base from V and 3 bases from J; bases unmatched to any gene: 13. Looked up from germline, CDR1 is SGHRS and CDR2 is YFSETQ.

This receptor was taken from a woman younger than 35 in good health. V gene TRBV5-1 combines with J gene TRBJ2-5; TRBD2 matches at 9 bases. The source material was central memory CD4+ T cells from blood. The CDR3 nucleotides are TGCGCCAGCAGCTTGCATCGGGGATCGGGACTAGCTGAAGAGACCCAGTACTTC. Translation: CASSLHRGSGLAEETQYF.